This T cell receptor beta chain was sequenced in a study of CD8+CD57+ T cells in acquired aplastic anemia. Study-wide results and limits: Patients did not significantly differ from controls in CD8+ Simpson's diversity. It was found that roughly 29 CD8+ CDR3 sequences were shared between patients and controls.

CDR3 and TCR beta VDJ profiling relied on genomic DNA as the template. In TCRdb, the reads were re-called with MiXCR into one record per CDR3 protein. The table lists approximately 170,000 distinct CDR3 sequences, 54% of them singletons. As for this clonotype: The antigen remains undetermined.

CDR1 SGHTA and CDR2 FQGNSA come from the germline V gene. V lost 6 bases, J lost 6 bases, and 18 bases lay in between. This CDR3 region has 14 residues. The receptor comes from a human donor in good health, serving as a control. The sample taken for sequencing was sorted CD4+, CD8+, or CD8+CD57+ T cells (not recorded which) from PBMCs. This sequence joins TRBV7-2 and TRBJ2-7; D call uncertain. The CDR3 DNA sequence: TGTGCCAGCAGGCTATCCGGGCCAGCGTTCGAGCAGTACTTC. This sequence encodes CASRLSGPAFEQYF.